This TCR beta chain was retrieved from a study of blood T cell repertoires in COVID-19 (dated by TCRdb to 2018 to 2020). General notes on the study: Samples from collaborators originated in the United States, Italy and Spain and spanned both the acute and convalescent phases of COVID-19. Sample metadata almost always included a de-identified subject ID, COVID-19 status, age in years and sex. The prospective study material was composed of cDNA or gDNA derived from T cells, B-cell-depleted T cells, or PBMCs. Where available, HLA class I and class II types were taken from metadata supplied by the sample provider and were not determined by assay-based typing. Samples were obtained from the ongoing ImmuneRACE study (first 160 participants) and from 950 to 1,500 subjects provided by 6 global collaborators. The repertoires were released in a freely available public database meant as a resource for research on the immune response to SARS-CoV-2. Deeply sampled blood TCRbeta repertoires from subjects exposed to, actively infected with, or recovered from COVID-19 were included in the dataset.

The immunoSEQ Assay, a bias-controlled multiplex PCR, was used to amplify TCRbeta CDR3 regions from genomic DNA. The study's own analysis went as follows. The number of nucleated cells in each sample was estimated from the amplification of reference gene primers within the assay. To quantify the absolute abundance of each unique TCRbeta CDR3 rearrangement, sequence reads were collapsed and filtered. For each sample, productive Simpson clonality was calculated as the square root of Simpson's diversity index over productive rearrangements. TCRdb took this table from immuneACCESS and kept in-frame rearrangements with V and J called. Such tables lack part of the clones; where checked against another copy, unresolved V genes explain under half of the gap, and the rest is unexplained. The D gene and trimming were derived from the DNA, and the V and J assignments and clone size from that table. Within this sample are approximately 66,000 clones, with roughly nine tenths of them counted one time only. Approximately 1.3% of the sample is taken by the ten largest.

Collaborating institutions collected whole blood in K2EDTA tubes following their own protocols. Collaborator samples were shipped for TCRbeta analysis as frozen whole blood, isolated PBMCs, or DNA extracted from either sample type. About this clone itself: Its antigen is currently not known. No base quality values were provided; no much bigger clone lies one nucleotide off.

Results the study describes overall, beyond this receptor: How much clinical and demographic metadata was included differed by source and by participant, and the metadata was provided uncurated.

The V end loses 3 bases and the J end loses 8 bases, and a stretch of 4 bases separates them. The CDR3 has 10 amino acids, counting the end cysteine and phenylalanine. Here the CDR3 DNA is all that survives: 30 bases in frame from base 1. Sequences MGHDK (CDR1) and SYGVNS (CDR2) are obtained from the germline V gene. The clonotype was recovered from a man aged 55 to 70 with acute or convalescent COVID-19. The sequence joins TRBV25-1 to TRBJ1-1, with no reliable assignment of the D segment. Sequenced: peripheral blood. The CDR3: CASSDREAFF. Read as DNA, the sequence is TGTGCCAGCAGTGACAGAGAAGCTTTCTTT.